This T cell receptor beta chain appears in the sequencing data of a study of blood T cell repertoires in COVID-19. Study information: T cells, B-cell-depleted T cells, or PBMCs supplied cDNA or gDNA.

V was clipped by 4 bases and J by 7 bases; unmatched bases: 4. CDR3 length: 12 residues. Germline lookup yields CDR1 GTSNPN and CDR2 SVGIG (reference sequence). In its sample, this clone was seen once. In the original workflow: It was from reference gene primer amplification that nucleated cell counts were estimated. The repertoire was sequenced with immunoSEQ multiplex PCR; TCRdb's copy has only in-frame clones and lacks some. The DNA gave D and trimming, while V, J and clone size come from that table. This sample has 190,000 or so clones, with over 80% found just once. Sequenced sample: PBMCs or T cells enriched from blood (not recorded which). The receptor was isolated from a man aged 25 to 40 who had recovered from COVID-19. This chain connects TRBV30 to TRBJ2-1; TRBD1 matches at 7 bases. The DNA of the CDR3 is TGTGCCTGGAACAGGGGATCAAATGAGCAGTTCTTC. Its protein is CAWNRGSNEQFF.